The following is a T cell receptor (beta chain) sequence with its context. These data are taken from a study of CD8+ T cells in alopecia areata. As the sequencing template, cDNA was produced by extracting RNA and reverse transcribing it. Clones were read by immunoSEQ multiplex PCR, and TCRdb kept only the in-frame ones, dropping some. The sample carries under 130,000 clones, 80% to 90% recorded once. As to treatment: oral pan-JAK inhibitor, 5-10 mg twice daily. There are 15 residues in the CDR3. With V trimmed by 7 bases and J by 4 bases, 10 bases remained unmatched. Germline assignment: CDR1 MGHRA and CDR2 YSYEKL.

The source material was CD8+ T cells sorted from blood, sampled at week 34, from a patient treated with tofacitinib. The receptor was derived from a human donor with alopecia areata. The chain recombines TRBV4-1 with TRBJ2-7, with 10 bases that match TRBD2. CDR3 bases: TGCGCCAGCACATCACATACTAGCGGGAAGTACGAGCAGTACTTC. It translates to CASTSHTSGKYEQYF.